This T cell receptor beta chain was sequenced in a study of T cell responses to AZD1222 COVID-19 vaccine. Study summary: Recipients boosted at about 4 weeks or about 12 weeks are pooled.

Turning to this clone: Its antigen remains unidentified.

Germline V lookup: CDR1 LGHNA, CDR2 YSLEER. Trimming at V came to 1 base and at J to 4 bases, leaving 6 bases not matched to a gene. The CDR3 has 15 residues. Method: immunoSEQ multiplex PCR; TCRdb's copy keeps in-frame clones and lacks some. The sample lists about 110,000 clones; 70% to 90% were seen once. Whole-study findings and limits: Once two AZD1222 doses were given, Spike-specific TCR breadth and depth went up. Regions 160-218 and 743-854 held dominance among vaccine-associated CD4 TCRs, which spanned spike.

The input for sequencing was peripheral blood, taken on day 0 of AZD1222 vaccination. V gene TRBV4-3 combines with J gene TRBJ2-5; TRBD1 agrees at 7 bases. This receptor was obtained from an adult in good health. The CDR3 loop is CASSQVWSGGETQYF. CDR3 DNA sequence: TGCGCCAGCAGCCAAGTGTGGTCAGGGGGAGAGACCCAGTACTTC.